A selection of T cell receptor beta chains follows, all from one sample in a study of shared clonotypes between healthy human individuals. The assay was immunoSEQ multiplex PCR, and TCRdb's table has in-frame clones only and misses some. The table shows under 1 million clones, with around 96% occurring only once. Specimen: naive CD8+ T cells sorted from blood. The receptors originated from a man in his thirties or forties in good health. Each CDR3 is given with its conserved first and last residue. The D gene is left open where the match is weak. Not every row has a clone size; where given, it reads once, few, many or a size class.

V	J	size	D	CDR3
TRBV7-9	TRBJ2-7	NA	TRBD1	CASSHPLRTGEVHEQYF
TRBV4-3	TRBJ1-5	NA	NA	CASSQDEDSNQPQHF
TRBV18	TRBJ2-3	NA	NA	CASSPSRGTDTQYF
TRBV7-6	TRBJ2-7	NA	TRBD2	CASRGPETSGSEIDYEQYF
TRBV29-1	TRBJ2-2	NA	NA	CSVGAQGSYAGELFF
TRBV7-9	TRBJ2-7	NA	NA	CASSFRGGEQYF
TRBV6-1	TRBJ1-5	NA	TRBD1	CASSELQGPNQPQHF
TRBV2	TRBJ1-3	NA	TRBD1	CASSEDSPGQGFLRNTIYF
TRBV4-2	TRBJ1-2	NA	NA	CASSTNKGDGYTF
TRBV7-6	TRBJ2-2	NA	NA	CASSLDTNTGELFF
TRBV4-3	TRBJ2-1	NA	TRBD1	CASSQDLEGTGAYNEQFF
TRBV7-9	TRBJ2-7	NA	TRBD1	CASSPTGYSYEQYF
TRBV5-6	TRBJ2-1	NA	TRBD2	CASSLGGGHYGEQFF
TRBV7-9	TRBJ2-1	NA	NA	CASSPGNEQFF
TRBV25-1	TRBJ2-1	NA	NA	CASSEWGTSVYNEQFF
TRBV6-5	TRBJ2-1	NA	NA	CASSLGQGGNNEQFF
TRBV6-1	TRBJ1-5	NA	NA	CASSEFHGGNQPQHF
TRBV11-3	TRBJ2-1	NA	NA	CASSSRTKYNEQFF
TRBV28	TRBJ2-2	NA	TRBD1	CASRTGVNTGELFF
TRBV28	TRBJ2-7	NA	NA	CATKDGTHYEQYF
TRBV2	TRBJ1-1	NA	NA	CASSDGTLNTEAFF
TRBV7-9	TRBJ2-2	NA	NA	CASSFSGTSSHLTGELFF
TRBV4-2	TRBJ1-1	NA	NA	CASSQDRTGILPKTEAFF
TRBV27	TRBJ1-1	NA	NA	CASPLGDDEPGTEAFF
TRBV18	TRBJ2-3	NA	NA	CASSSDTQYF
TRBV7-2	TRBJ1-3	NA	NA	CASSPRARDIYF
TRBV7-9	TRBJ2-7	NA	TRBD2	CASSEGLAGYEQYF
TRBV6-1	TRBJ2-7	once	NA	CASSDWGAYEQYF
TRBV28	TRBJ1-5	NA	NA	CASSFWGRRGSGQPQHF
TRBV28	TRBJ2-1	NA	TRBD2	CASRPTRTSGIYSYNEQFF
TRBV27	TRBJ1-1	NA	NA	CASRFGGEGFEAFF
TRBV15	TRBJ1-5	NA	NA	CATSRGAGTQPQHF
TRBV27	TRBJ2-7	once	NA	CASSFRSGYEQYF
TRBV9	TRBJ2-2	NA	NA	CASAGAVGELFF
TRBV27	TRBJ1-2	NA	NA	CASSLMNGVDYGYTF
TRBV27	TRBJ2-5	NA	NA	CASSGTLETQYF